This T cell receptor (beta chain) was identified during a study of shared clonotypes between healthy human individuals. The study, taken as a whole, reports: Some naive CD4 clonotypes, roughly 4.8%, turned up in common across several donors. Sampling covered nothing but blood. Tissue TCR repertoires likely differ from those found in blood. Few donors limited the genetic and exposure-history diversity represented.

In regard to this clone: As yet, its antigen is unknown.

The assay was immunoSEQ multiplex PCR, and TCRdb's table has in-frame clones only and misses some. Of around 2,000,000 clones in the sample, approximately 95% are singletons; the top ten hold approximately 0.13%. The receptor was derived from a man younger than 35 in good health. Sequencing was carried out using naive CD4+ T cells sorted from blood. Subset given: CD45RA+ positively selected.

The CDR3 coding sequence is TGCGCCAGCAGCCAAGACGGGGGAGGGGGCACAGATACGCAGTATTTT. This sequence encodes CASSQDGGGGTDTQYF. The genes are TRBV4-3 and TRBJ2-3; 7 bases line up with TRBD2. The V gene's germline CDR1 is LGHNA and CDR2 YSLEER. V dropped 0 bases and J dropped 1; count of bases not matched to a gene: 4. This CDR3 contains 16 residues.